The 14 T cell receptor beta chains reported below all come from one sample, sequenced in a study of OX40 agonist ivuxolimab in advanced cancers. Data came from immunoSEQ multiplex PCR; TCRdb stores just in-frame clones and leaves some out. The repertoire holds 65,000 to 80,000 clones, with approximately 86% as singletons. The material was CD4+ or CD8+ T cells sorted from blood, obtained in a trial of the OX40 agonist ivuxolimab. All receptors derive from an adult with an advanced solid tumor such as melanoma, head and neck, liver or kidney cancer.

The chain is built from TRBV6-6 and TRBJ1-1; tentative D call: TRBD1 (5 bases). Germline loops: CDR1 MNHNY, CDR2 SVGAGI (reference sequence). The CDR3 is made up of 14 amino acids. V was cut by 7 bases and J by 0 bases, with 12 bases left in between. In DNA, the CDR3 is TGTGCCAGCAAAACGGGGGGGATGAACACTGAAGCTTTCTTT. Protein product: CASKTGGMNTEAFF.

The chain has TRBV28 and TRBJ1-2; TRBD1 is a possible D gene (6 bases). The CDR3 totals 17 residues. Trimming took off 4 bases at V and 7 bases at J, with 25 bases between the two ends. Germline CDR1 is MDHEN and CDR2 is SYDVKM. The CDR3 DNA sequence: TGTGCCAGCAGTTCCGCTCATTACAGGGTGGGGAATCCTGGCTACACCTTC. It yields the protein CASSSAHYRVGNPGYTF.

This chain links TRBV4-1 with TRBJ2-3; 9 nucleotides line up with TRBD1. CDR1 and CDR2 (germline): MGHRA, YSYEKL. This CDR3 has 16 amino acids. V gave up 1 base and J gave up 3 bases; unmatched junction bases: 5. Written as DNA, the CDR3 is TGCGCCAGCAGCCAAGTGATAGGACAGGGGACAGATACGCAGTATTTT. It codes for CASSQVIGQGTDTQYF.

The chain carries TRBV5-5 and TRBJ1-4; D unclear. Germline assignment: CDR1 SGHKS and CDR2 YYEKEE (reference sequence). Trimming left V 4 bases short and J 3 bases short, with 7 bases between. The CDR3 runs 13 residues. The CDR3 here is CASSPGPNEKLFF. As DNA, the CDR3 is TGTGCCAGCAGCCCGGGTCCTAATGAAAAACTGTTTTTT.

The chain employs TRBV27 and TRBJ2-7; 9 bases map to TRBD1. CDR3 length equals 16 residues. Germline V gene sequence: CDR1 MNHEY, CDR2 SMNVEV (reference sequence). J lost 2 bases, V lost 4 bases, and 9 bases had no gene match. CDR3 coding DNA: TGTGCCAGCAGTTCCAACGACGGGACAGGGACCTACGAGCAGTACTTC. It encodes CASSSNDGTGTYEQYF.

About this clone: Just one base apart from a much larger clone, this may be a read error. The sample contains more than one DNA sequence encoding this CDR3. The chain couples TRBV7-6 to TRBJ1-1, with unresolved D. Germline CDR1 and CDR2: SGHVS and FNYEAQ. This CDR3 is built from 13 residues. Trimming cost V 0 bases and J 1 base, with 3 bases left between them. This CDR3 is CASSLAENTEAFF. CDR3 DNA: TGTGCCAGCAGCTTAGCGGAGAACACTGAAGCTTTCTTT.

The chain uses TRBV7-2 and TRBJ1-1; no clear D. Trimming removed 4 bases from V and 0 bases from J, with 6 bases in between. Germline loops: CDR1 SGHTA, CDR2 FQGNSA. The CDR3 sequence is 13 residues long. CDR3 region: CASSSLLNTEAFF. CDR3 in DNA: TGTGCCAGCAGCTCATTATTGAACACTGAAGCTTTCTTT.

The chain is built from TRBV14 and TRBJ1-3, with a possible D match to TRBD1 (6 bases). The CDR3 is made up of 16 amino acids. CDR1 and CDR2 from the germline V gene are SGHDN and FVKESK. Trimming took 1 base from V and 2 from J, leaving 12 bases between them. The CDR3 region has the DNA TGTGCCAGCAGCCAAGTACAGGGAGTTACTGGAAACACCATATATTTT. This encodes CASSQVQGVTGNTIYF.

The genes are TRBV28 and TRBJ2-7; no reliable D call. The V end lost 2 bases, the J end lost 2 bases, and 4 bases lay between the germline ends. This CDR3 has 12 residues. The germline gives CDR1 MDHEN, CDR2 SYDVKM. CDR3 loop: CASSLHPYEQYF. DNA for the CDR3: TGTGCCAGCAGTTTACATCCCTACGAGCAGTACTTC.

V gene TRBV7-8 combines with J gene TRBJ1-2; no clear D. Trimming took 4 bases from V and 4 from J, leaving 10 bases between them. The CDR3 is 13 residues long. CDR1 and CDR2 from the germline V gene are SGHVS and FQNEAQ. In nucleotides, the CDR3 is TGTGCCAGCAGCTCCCCGGGCCCCTATGGCTACACCTTC. This gives the protein CASSSPGPYGYTF.

This clone has more than one count but fewer than ten. The chain uses TRBV5-4 and TRBJ2-3; a possible D gene is TRBD2 (5 bases). Trimming shortened V by 4 bases and J by 4 bases, and 19 bases separated the two germline ends. Per germline, CDR1 SGHNT and CDR2 YYREEE (reference sequence). The CDR3 loop spans 16 amino acids. CDR3 residues: CASSPVPGFPPDTQYF. The CDR3 DNA reads as TGTGCCAGCAGCCCCGTTCCGGGATTTCCACCAGATACGCAGTATTTT.

As DNA, the CDR3 is TGCGCCAGCAGCTTGGCGGGGACGGATACGCAGTATTTT. This sequence encodes CASSLAGTDTQYF. The chain carries TRBV5-1 and TRBJ2-3; D is tentatively TRBD1 or TRBD2 (5 bases each). The CDR3 is 13 amino acids. V was pared by 0 bases and J by 6 bases, with 8 bases between. Germline CDR1 and CDR2: SGHRS and YFSETQ.

The gene calls are TRBV9 and TRBJ2-5, with D possibly TRBD2 on 6 matching bases. The CDR3 has 16 residues. The V and J ends lost 1 base and 5 bases respectively, with 18 bases between them. The V gene's germline CDR1 is SGDLS and CDR2 YYNGEE. CDR3 loop: CASSVSPGQAGETQYF. Here the CDR3 DNA reads TGTGCCAGCAGCGTAAGCCCTGGACAAGCGGGCGAGACCCAGTACTTC.

The chain employs TRBV19 and TRBJ2-5; D might be TRBD2 (6 bases). Germline V lookup: CDR1 LNHDA, CDR2 SQIVND (reference sequence). The CDR3 sequence is 16 residues long. The ends were cut back, 4 bases at V and 5 bases at J, with 20 bases in the middle. Here the CDR3 reads CASSRSAGRGRETQYF. The CDR3 DNA reads as TGTGCCAGTAGTAGATCCGCCGGGAGAGGGAGGGAGACCCAGTACTTC.